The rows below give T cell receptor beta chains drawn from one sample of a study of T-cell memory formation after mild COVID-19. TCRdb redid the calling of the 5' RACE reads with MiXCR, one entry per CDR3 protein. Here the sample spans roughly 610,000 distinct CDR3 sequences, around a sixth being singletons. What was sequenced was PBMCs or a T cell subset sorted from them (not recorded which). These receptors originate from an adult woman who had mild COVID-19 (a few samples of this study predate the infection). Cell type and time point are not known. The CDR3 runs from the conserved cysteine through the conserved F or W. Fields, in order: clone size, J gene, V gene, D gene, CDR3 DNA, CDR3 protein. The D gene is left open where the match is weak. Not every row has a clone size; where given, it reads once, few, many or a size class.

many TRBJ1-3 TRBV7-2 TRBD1 TGTGCCAGCAGCTCGATAAGGGGACAGGGGGCTGGAAACACCATATATTTT CASSSIRGQGAGNTIYF
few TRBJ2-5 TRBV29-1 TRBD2 TGCAGCGTTGATCGTCGGGTAGCGGGACTCACCCAGGTAGAGACCCAGTACTTC CSVDRRVAGLTQVETQYF
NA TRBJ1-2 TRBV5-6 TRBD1 TGTGCCAGCAGCTTGGAGCAGGGGGAAGGCTACACCTTC CASSLEQGEGYTF
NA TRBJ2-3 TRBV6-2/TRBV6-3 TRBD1 TGTGCCAGCAGGCGGACAGGTTGGGCGGATACGCAGTATTTT CASRRTGWADTQYF
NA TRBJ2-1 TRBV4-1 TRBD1 TGCGCCAGCAGCCAGGACAGGGATTATTACAATGAGCAGTTCTTC CASSQDRDYYNEQFF
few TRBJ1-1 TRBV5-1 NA TGCGCCAGCAGCTCTGGAGGGCTTGAAGCTTTCTTT CASSSGGLEAFF
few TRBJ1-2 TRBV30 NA TGTGCCTGGAGTGCCCCCGGACACCACCAGCGGGGCTACACCTTC CAWSAPGHHQRGYTF
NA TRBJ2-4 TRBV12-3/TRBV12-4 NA TGTGCCAGCAGCCATGCGACAGCCGTCCAATCCAAAAACATTCAGTACTTC CASSHATAVQSKNIQYF
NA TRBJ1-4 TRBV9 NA TGTGCCAGCAGCGTAGCTGCGGGGGATGAAAAACTGTTTTTT CASSVAAGDEKLFF
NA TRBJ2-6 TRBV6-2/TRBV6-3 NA TGTGCCAGCAGTCAACTCCGGGACGTCCTATCTGGGGCCAACGTCCTGACTTTC CASSQLRDVLSGANVLTF
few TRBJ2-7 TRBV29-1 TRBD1 TGCAGCGTTGAAACTGAGAGGACAGGCCTTTACGAGCAGTACTTC CSVETERTGLYEQYF
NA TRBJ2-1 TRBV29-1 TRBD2 TGCAGCGTGCGGCAGCGGGGCTACAATGAGCAGTTCTTC CSVRQRGYNEQFF
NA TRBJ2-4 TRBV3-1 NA TGTGCCAGCAGCCAAGTCATAGCAGAACTAGCCAAAAACATTCAGTACTTC CASSQVIAELAKNIQYF
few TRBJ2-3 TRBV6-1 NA TGTGCCAGCAGTGAAAGAGTTCGGGTTAGCACAGATACGCAGTATTTT CASSERVRVSTDTQYF
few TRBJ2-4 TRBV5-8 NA TGTGCCAGCAGCTTGGGGGAGGTAGCCAAAAACATTCAGTACTTC CASSLGEVAKNIQYF
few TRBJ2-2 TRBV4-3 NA TGCGCCAGCAGCCAAGACAGTAATGTTTACACCGGGGAGCTGTTTTTT CASSQDSNVYTGELFF
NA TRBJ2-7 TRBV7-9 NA TGTGCCAGCAGCCCACCGGGCCGGGACGAGCAGTACTTC CASSPPGRDEQYF
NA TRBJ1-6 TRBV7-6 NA TGTGCCAGCAGCCTTTCCGGGACCGAATATAATTCACCCCTCCACTTT CASSLSGTEYNSPLHF
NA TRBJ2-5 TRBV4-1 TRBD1 TGCGCCAGCAGCCAAGGGGACAGGGGCTCCCAAGAGACCCAGTACTTC CASSQGDRGSQETQYF
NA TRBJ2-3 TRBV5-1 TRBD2 TGCGCCAGCAGCTCGGGACTAGCTCCATATAGCACAGATACGCAGTATTTT CASSSGLAPYSTDTQYF
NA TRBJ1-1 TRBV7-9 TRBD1 TGTGCCAGCAGCCCCATCGGACAGGGCAAAGCTTTCTTT CASSPIGQGKAFF
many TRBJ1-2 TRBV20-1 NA TGCAGTGCTAGCCGCGACAGCTACTATGGCTACACCTTC CSASRDSYYGYTF